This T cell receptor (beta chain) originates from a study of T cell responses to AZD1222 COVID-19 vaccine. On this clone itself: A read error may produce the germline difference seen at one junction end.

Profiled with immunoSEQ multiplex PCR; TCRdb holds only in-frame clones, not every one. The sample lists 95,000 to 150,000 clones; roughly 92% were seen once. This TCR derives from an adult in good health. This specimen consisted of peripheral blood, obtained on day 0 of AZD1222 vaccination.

CDR3 in amino acids: CASSQGGTGVRETQYF. The CDR3 nucleotides are TGTGCTAGCAGCCAGGGCGGCACAGGGGTCAGGGAGACCCAGTACTTC. J is TRBJ2-5 and V is TRBV7-7; 7 bases are a match to TRBD1. The V gene's germline CDR1 is SSHAT and CDR2 FNYEAQ (reference sequence). The CDR3 totals 16 residues.